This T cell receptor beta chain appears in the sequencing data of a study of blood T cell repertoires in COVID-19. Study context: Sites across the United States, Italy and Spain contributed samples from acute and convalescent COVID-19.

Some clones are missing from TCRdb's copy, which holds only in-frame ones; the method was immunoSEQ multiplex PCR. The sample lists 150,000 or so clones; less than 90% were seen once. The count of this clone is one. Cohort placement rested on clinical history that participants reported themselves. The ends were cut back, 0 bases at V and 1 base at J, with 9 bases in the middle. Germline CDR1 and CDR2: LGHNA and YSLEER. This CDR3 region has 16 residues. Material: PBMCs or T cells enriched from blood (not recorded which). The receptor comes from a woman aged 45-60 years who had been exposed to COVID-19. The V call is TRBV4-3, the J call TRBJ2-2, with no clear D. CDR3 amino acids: CASSQDTPGNTGELFF. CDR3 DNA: TGCGCCAGCAGCCAAGATACTCCTGGGAACACCGGGGAGCTGTTTTTT.